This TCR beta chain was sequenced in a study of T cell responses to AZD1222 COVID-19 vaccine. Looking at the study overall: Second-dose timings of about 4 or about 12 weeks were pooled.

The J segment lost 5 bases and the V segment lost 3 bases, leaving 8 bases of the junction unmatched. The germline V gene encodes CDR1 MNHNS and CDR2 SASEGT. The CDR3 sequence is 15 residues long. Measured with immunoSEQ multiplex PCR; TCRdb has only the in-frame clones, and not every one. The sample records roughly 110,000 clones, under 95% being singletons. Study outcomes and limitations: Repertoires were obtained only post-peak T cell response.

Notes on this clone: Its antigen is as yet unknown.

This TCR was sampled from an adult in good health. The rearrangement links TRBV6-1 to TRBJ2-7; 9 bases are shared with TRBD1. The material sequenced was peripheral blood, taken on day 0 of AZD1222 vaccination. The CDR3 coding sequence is TGTGCCAGCAGTGATACCGGGACAGGGAGTGACGAGCAGTACTTC. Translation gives CASSDTGTGSDEQYF.